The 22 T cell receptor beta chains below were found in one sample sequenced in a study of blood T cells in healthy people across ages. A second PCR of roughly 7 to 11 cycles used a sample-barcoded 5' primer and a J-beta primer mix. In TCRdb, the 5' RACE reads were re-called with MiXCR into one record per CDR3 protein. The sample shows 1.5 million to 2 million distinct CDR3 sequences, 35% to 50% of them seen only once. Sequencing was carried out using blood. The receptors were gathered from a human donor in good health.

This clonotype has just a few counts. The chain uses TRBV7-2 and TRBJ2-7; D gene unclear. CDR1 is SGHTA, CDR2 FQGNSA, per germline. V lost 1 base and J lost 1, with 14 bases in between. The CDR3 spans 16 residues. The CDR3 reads CASSLVMAHLSYEQYF. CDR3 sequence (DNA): TGTGCCAGCAGCTTAGTTATGGCACACCTTTCCTACGAGCAGTACTTC.

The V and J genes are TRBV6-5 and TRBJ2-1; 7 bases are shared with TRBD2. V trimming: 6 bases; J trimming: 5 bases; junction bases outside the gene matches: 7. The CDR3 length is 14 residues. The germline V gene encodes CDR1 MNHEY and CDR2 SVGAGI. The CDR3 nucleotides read TGTGCCAGCAGGAGAGCGGGGTCCAACAATGAGCAGTTCTTC. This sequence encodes CASRRAGSNNEQFF.

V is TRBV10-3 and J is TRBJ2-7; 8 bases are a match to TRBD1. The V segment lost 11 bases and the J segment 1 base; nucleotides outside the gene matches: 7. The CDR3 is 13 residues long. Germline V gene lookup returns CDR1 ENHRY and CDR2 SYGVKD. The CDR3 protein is CAGSGGNSYEQYF. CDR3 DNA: TGTGCCGGGTCAGGGGGCAATTCCTACGAGCAGTACTTC.

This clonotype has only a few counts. DNA of the CDR3: TGTGCCAGCAGCCGGGTTTCTACCGCGCAGTATTTT. It yields the protein CASSRVSTAQYF. The chain has TRBV11-3 and TRBJ2-3; D is ambiguous. The CDR3 runs to 12 residues. Germline lookup yields CDR1 SGHNT and CDR2 YENEEA. V was clipped by 5 bases and J by 10 bases, with 13 bases between them.

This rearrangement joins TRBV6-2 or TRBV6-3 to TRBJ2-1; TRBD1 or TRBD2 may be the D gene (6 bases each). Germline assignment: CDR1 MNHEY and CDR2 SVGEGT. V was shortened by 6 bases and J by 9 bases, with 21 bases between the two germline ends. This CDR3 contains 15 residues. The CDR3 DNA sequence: TGTGCCAGCAGCCTATATTACGGGGGACATATTGAGCAGTTCTTC. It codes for CASSLYYGGHIEQFF.

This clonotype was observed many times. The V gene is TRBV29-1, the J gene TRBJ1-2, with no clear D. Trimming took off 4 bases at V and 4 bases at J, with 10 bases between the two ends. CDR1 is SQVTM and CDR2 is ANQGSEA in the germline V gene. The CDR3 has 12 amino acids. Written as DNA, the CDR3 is TGCAGCGTTGTGGGCGCGGCCTATGGCTACACCTTC. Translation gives CSVVGAAYGYTF.

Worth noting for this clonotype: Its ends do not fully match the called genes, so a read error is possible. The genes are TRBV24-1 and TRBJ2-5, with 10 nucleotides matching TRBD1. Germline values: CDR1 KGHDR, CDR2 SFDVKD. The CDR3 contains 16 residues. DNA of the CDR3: TGTGCCACCAGTGGTTTGACAGGGGGCCACGGGGAGACCCAGTACTTC. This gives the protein CATSGLTGGHGETQYF.

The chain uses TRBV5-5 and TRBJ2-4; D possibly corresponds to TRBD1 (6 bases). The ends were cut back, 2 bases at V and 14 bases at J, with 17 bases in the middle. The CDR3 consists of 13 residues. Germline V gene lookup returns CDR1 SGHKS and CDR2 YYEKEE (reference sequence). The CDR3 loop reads CASSFRQGSREYF. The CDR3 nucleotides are TGTGCCAGCAGCTTTCGGCAGGGGAGTAGGGAGTACTTC.

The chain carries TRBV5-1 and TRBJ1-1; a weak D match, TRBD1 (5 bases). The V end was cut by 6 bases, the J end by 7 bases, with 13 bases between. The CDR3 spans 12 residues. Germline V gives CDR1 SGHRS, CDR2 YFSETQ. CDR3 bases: TGCGCCAGCAAGGAGGGTAGGGGTGAAGCTTTCTTT. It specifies CASKEGRGEAFF.

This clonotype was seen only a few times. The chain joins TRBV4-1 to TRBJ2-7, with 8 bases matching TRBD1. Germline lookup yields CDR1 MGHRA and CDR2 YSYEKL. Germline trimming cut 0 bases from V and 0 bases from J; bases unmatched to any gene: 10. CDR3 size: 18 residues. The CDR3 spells CASSQEGPRTGISYEQYF. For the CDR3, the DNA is TGCGCCAGCAGCCAAGAAGGACCCAGGACAGGGATCTCCTACGAGCAGTACTTC.

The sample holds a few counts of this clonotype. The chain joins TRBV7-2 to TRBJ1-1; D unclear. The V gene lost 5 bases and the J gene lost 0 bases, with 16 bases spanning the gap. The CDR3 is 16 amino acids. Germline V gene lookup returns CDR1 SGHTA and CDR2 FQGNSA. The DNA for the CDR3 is TGTGCCAGCAGCGTAGAGGCCAGTTTAATGAACACTGAAGCTTTCTTT. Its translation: CASSVEASLMNTEAFF.

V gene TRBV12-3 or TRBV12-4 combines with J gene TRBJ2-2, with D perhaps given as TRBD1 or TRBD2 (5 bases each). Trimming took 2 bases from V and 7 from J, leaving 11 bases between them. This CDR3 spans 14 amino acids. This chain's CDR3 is CASSLTGAVGELFF. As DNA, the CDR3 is TGTGCCAGCAGTTTAACAGGAGCGGTCGGGGAGCTGTTTTTT.

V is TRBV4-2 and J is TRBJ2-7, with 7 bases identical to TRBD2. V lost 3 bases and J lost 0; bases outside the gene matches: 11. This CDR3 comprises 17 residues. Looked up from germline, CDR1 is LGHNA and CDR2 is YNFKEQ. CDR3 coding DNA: TGTGCCAGCAGCCAGGCTCCGGCACGGACTAGCTCCTACGAGCAGTACTTC. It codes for CASSQAPARTSSYEQYF.

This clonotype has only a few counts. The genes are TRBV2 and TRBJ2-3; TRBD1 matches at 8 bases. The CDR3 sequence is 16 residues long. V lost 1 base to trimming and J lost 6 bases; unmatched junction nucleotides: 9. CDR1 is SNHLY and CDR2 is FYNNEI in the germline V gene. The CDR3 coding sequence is TGTGCCAGCAGTGAAGTCGGGCAGGGGGCCAGGGATACGCAGTATTTT. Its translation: CASSEVGQGARDTQYF.

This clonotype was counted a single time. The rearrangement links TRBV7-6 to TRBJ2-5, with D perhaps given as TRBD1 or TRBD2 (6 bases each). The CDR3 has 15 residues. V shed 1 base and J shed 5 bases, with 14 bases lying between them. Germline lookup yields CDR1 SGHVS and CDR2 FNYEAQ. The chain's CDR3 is CASSLGGGTWETQYF. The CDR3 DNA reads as TGTGCCAGCAGCTTAGGAGGGGGGACATGGGAGACCCAGTACTTC.

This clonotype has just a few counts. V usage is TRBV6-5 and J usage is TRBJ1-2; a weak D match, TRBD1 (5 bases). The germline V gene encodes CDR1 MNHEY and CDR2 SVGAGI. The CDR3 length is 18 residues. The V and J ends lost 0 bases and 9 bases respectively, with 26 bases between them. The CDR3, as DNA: TGTGCCAGCAGTTACTCGAGTATCAGAGGCGGGACGGTCGGTAGCTACACCTTC. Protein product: CASSYSSIRGGTVGSYTF.

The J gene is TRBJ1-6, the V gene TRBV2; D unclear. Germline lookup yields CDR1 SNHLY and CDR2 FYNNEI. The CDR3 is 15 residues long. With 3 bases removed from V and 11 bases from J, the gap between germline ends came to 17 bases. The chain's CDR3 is CASSEQEGSWTPLHF. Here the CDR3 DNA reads TGTGCCAGCAGTGAGCAGGAGGGTTCATGGACACCCCTCCACTTT.

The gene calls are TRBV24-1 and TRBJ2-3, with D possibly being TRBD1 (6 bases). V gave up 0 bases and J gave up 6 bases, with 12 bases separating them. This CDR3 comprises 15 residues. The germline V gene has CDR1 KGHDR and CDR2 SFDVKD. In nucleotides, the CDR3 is TGTGCCACCAGTGATTTGAGGACAGAGCTGGATACGCAGTATTTT. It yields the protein CATSDLRTELDTQYF.

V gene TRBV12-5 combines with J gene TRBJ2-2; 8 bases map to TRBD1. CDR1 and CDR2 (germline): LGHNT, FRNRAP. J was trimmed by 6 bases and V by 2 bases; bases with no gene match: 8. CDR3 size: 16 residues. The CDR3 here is CASGLPMDRVAGELFF. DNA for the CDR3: TGTGCTAGTGGTTTGCCCATGGACAGGGTGGCCGGGGAGCTGTTTTTT.

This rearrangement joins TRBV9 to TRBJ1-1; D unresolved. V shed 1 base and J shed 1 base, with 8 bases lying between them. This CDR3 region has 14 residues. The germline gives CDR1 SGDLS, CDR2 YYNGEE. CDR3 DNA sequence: TGTGCCAGCAGCGTAAACAGTGAGAACACTGAAGCTTTCTTT. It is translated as CASSVNSENTEAFF. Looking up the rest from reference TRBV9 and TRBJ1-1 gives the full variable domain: DSGVTQTPKHLITATGQRVTLRCSPRSGDLSVYWYQQSLDQGLQFLIQYYNGEERAKGNILERFSAQQFPDLHSELNLSSLELGDSALYFCASSVNSENTEAFFGQGTRLTVV.

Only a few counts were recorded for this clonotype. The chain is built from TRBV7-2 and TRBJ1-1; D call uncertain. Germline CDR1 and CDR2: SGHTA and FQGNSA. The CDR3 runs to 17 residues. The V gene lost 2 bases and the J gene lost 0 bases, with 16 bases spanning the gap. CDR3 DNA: TGTGCCAGCAGCTTATTCGGTACAGCGGGTCTGAACACTGAAGCTTTCTTT. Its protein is CASSLFGTAGLNTEAFF. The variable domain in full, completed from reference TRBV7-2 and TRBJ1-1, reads GAGVSQSPSNKVTEKGKDVELRCDPISGHTALYWYRQSLGQGLEFLIYFQGNSAPDKSGLPSDRFSAERTGGSVSTLTIQRTQQEDSAVYLCASSLFGTAGLNTEAFFGQGTRLTVV.

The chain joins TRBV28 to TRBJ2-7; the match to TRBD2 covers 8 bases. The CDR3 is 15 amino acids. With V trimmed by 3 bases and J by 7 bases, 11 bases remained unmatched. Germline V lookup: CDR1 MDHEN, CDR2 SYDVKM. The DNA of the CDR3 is TGTGCCAGCAGTTTCCCAGGCGGGGGGACCTGGGAGCAGTACTTC. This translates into CASSFPGGGTWEQYF. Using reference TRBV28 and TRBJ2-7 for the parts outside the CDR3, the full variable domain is DVKVTQSSRYLVKRTGEKVFLECVQDMDHENMFWYRQDPGLGLRLIYFSYDVKMKEKGDIPEGYSVSREKKERFSLILESASTNQTSMYLCASSFPGGGTWEQYFGPGTRLTVT.